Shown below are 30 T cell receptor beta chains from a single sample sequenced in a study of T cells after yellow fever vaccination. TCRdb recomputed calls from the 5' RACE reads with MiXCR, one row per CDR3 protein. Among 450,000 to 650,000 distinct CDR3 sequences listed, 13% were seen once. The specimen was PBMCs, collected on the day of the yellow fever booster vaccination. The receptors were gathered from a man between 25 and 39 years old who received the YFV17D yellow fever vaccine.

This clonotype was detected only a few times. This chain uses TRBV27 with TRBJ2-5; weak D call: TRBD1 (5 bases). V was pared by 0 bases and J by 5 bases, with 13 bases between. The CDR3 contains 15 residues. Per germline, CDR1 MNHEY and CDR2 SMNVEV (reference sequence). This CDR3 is CASSLSPGIGETQYF. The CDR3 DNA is TGTGCCAGCAGTTTATCCCCAGGGATAGGGGAGACCCAGTACTTC.

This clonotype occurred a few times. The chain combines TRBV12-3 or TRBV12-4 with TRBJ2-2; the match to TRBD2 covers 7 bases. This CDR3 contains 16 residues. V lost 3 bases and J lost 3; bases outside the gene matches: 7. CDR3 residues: CASSFRGSEHTGELFF. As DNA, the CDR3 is TGTGCCAGCAGTTTTCGCGGGAGCGAACACACCGGGGAGCTGTTTTTT.

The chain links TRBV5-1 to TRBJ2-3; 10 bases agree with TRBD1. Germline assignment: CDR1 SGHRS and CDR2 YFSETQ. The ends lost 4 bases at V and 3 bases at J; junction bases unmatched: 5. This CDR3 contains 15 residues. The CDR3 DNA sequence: TGCGCCAGCAGCCCGGACAGGGGGGTGACAGATACGCAGTATTTT. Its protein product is CASSPDRGVTDTQYF.

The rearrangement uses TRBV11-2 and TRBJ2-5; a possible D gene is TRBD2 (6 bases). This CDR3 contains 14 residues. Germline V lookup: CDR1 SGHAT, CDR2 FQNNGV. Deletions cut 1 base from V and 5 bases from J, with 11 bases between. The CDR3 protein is CASSLGRASETQYF. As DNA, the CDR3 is TGTGCCAGCAGCTTAGGGAGGGCCAGTGAGACCCAGTACTTC.

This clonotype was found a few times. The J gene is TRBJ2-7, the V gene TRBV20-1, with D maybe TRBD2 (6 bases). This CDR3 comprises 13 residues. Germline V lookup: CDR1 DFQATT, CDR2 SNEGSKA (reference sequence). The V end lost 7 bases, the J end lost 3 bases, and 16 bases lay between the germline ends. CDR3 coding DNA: TGCAGTGGGGTGGGGGGAGGTAACTACGAGCAGTACTTC. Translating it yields CSGVGGGNYEQYF.

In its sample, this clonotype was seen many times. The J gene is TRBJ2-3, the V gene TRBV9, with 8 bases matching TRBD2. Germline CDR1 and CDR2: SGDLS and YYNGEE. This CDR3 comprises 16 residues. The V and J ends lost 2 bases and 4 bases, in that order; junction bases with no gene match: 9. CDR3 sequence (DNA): TGTGCCAGCAGCGTTGGAGGCGGGAGGTGGGCAGATACGCAGTATTTT. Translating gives CASSVGGGRWADTQYF.

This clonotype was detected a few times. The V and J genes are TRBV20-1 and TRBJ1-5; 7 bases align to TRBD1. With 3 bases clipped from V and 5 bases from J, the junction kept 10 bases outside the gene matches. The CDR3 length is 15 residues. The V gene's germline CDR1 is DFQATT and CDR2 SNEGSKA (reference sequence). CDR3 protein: CSARQGTVPHQPQHF. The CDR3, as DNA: TGCAGTGCTAGGCAAGGGACAGTTCCCCATCAGCCCCAGCATTTT.

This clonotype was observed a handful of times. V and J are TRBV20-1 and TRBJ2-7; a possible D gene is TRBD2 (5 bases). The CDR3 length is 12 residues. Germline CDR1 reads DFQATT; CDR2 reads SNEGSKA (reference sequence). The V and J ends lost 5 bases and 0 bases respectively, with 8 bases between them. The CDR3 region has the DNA TGCAGTGCTCCCCGGGACTCCTACGAGCAGTACTTC. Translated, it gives CSAPRDSYEQYF.

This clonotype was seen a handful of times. CDR3 sequence (DNA): TGTGCCACTACACCGGGGACCGACTATGGCTACACCTTC. This encodes CATTPGTDYGYTF. The V call is TRBV10-3, the J call TRBJ1-2, with D tentatively TRBD1 (5 bases). The CDR3 runs to 13 residues. Germline V CDR1 and CDR2: ENHRY, SYGVKD. Trimming took off 10 bases at V and 3 bases at J, with 15 bases between the two ends.

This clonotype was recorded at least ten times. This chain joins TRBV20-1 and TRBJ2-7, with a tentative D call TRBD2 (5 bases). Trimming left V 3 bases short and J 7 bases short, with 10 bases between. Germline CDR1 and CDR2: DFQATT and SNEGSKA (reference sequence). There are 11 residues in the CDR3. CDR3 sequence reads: CSARVRGEQYF. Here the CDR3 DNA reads TGCAGTGCTAGGGTCCGAGGGGAGCAGTACTTC.

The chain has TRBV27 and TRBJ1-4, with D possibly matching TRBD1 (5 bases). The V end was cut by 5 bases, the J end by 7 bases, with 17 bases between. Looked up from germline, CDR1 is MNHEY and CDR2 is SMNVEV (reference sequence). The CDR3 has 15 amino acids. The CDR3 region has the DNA TGTGCCAGCAGTCCAAGACAGTCTGAAGGTGAAAAACTGTTTTTT. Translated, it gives CASSPRQSEGEKLFF.

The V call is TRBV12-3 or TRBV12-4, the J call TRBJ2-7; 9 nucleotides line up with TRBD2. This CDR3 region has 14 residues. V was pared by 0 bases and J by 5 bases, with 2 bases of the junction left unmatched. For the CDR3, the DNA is TGTGCCAGCAGTTTAGCTAGCGGGAGTAACGAGCAGTACTTC. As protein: CASSLASGSNEQYF.

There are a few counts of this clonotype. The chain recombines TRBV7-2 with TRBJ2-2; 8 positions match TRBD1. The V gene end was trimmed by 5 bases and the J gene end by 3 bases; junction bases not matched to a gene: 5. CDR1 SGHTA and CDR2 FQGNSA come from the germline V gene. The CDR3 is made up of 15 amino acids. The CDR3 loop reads CASSNQGAYTGELFF. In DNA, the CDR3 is TGTGCCAGCAGCAACCAGGGGGCCTACACCGGGGAGCTGTTTTTT.

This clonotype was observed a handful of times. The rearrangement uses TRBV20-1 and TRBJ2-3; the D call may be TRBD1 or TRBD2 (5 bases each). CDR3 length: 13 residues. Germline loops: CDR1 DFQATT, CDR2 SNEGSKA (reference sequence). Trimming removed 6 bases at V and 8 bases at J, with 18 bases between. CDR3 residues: CSAPGLGAGTQYF. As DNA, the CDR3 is TGCAGTGCCCCAGGCCTCGGGGCGGGTACGCAGTATTTT.

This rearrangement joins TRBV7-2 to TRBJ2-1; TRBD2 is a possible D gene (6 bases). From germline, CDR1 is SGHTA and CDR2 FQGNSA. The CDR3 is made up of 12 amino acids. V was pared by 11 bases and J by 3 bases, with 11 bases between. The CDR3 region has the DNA TGTGCCGGTCGCGGGAACTACAATGAGCAGTTCTTC. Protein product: CAGRGNYNEQFF.

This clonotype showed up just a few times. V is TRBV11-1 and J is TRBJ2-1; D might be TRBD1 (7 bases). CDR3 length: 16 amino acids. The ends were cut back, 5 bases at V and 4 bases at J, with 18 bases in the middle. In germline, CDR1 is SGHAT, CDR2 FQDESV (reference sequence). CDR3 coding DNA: TGTGCCAGCAGCCTCCGGACAGGTCGGGGGTACAATGAGCAGTTCTTC. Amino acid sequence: CASSLRTGRGYNEQFF.

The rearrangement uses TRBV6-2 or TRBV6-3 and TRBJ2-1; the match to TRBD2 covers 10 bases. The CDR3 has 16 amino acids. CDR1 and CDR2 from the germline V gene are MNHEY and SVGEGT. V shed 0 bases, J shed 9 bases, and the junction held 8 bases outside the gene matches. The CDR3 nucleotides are TGTGCCAGCAGTTACTCACTAGCGGGGAGAGGGGGTGAGCAGTTCTTC. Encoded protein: CASSYSLAGRGGEQFF.

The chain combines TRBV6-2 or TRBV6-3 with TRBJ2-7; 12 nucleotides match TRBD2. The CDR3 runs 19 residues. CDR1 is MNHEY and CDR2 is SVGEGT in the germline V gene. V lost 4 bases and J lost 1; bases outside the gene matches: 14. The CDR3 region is CASSSRSTSGRRLSYEQYF. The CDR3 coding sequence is TGTGCCAGCAGTTCGCGTTCGACTAGCGGGAGAAGATTATCCTACGAGCAGTACTTC.

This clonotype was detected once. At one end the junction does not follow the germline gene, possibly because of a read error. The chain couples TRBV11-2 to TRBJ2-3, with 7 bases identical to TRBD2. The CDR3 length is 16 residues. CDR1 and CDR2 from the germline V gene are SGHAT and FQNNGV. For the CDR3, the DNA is TGTGCCAGCAGCGTCCGACTAGCACTAGAACAGGATACGCGGTATTTT. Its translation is CASSVRLALEQDTRYF.

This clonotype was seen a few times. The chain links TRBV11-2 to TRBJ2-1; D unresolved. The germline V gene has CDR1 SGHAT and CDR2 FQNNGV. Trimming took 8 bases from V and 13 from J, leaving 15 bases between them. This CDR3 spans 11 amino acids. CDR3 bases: TGTGCCAGCGGACCCCCCCACGGCCAGTTCTTC. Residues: CASGPPHGQFF.

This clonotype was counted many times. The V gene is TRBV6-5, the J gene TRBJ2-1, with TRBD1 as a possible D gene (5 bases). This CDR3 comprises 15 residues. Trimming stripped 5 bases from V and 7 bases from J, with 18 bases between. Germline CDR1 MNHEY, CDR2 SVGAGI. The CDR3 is CASSPTSSGKNEQFF. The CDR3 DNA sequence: TGTGCCAGCAGTCCCACCTCCTCAGGGAAAAATGAGCAGTTCTTC.

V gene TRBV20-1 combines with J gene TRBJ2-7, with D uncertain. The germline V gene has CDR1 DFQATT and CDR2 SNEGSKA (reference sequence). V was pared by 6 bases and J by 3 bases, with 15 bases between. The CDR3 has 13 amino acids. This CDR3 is CSAGHGEVYEQYF. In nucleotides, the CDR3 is TGCAGTGCAGGTCATGGAGAGGTCTACGAGCAGTACTTC.

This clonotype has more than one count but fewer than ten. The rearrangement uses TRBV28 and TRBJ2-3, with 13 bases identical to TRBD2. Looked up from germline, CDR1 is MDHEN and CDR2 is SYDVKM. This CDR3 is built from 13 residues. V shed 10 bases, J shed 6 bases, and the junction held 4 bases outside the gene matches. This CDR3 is CATGLAGSDTQYF. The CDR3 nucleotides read TGTGCCACGGGACTAGCGGGATCGGATACGCAGTATTTT.

The CDR3 sequence is CASSLYGANVLTF. The CDR3 DNA reads as TGTGCCAGCAGTTTGTACGGGGCCAACGTCCTGACTTTC. The chain combines TRBV28 with TRBJ2-6; D not certain. The V gene lost 3 bases and the J gene lost 4 bases, with 4 bases spanning the gap. This CDR3 is built from 13 residues. Germline V gene sequence: CDR1 MDHEN, CDR2 SYDVKM.

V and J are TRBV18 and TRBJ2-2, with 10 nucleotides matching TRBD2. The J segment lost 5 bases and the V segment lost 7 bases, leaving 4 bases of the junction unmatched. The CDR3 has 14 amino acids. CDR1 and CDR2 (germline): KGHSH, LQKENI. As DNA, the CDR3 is TGTGCCAGCTTTGGACTAGCGGTTACCGGGGAGCTGTTTTTT. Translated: CASFGLAVTGELFF.

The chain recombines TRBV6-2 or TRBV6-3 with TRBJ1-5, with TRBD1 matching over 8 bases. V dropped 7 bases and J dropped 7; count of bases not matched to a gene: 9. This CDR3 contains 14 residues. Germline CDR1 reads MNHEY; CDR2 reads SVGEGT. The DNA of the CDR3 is TGTGCCAGCACCAAGACAGGGGCGATACAGCCCCAGCATTTT. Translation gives CASTKTGAIQPQHF.

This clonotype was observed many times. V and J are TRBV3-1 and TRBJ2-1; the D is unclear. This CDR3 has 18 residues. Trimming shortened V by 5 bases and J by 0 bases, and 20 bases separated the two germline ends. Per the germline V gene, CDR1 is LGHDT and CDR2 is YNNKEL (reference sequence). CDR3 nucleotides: TGTGCCAGCAGCTTACCGTTGCGGCGTATGAGCTCCTACAATGAGCAGTTCTTC. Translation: CASSLPLRRMSSYNEQFF.

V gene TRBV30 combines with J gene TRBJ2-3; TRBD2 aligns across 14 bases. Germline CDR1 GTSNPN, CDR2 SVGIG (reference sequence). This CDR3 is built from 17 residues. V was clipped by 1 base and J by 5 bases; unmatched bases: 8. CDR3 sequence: CAWSDGTSGSGGDTQYF. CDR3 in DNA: TGTGCCTGGAGTGACGGGACTAGCGGGAGCGGTGGAGATACGCAGTATTTT.

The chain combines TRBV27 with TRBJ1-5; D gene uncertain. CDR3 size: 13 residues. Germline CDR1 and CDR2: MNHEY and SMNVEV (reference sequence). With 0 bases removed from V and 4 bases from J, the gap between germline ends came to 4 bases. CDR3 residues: CASSLSYNQPQHF. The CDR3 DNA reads TGTGCCAGCAGTTTATCTTATAATCAGCCCCAGCATTTT.

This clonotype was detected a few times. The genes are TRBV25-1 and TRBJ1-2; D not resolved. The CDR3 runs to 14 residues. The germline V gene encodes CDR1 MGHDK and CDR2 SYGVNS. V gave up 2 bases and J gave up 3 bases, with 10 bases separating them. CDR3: CASSEDGLHYGYTF. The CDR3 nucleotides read TGTGCCAGCAGTGAAGACGGGCTTCACTATGGCTACACCTTC.